This T cell receptor beta chain was retrieved from a study of CD8 T cells in Susac syndrome. In germline, CDR1 is MDHEN, CDR2 SYDVKM. This CDR3 is built from 16 residues. V lost 4 bases to trimming and J lost 4 bases, with 19 bases between them. Random hexamers served to reverse transcribe roughly 0.45 to 1 ug RNA. The amplification used immunoSEQ multiplex PCR on TCR beta CDR3; it spanned 54 Vbeta and 13 Jbeta. Each CDR3 protein is one row after TCRdb ran MiXCR on the immunoSEQ multiplex PCR reads. The sample contains about 140,000 distinct CDR3 sequences, approximately 95% of which appear only once.

The receptor's source is a human donor with Susac syndrome. This chain uses TRBV28 with TRBJ1-2; TRBD1 is a possible D gene (6 bases). The sequenced material came from CD4+ T cells from PBMCs. The CDR3 reads CASSSPGAQSFYGYTF. Written as DNA, the CDR3 is TGTGCCAGCAGTTCCCCAGGGGCCCAAAGTTTCTATGGCTACACCTTC.